These 5 T cell receptor beta chains share one sample of origin, sequenced in a study of regulatory T cells in long-lasting Graves disease. Construction of the TCR beta libraries employed iRepertoire HTBI primers in conjunction with Arm-PCR of CDR3 regions. TCRdb itself ran the multiplex PCR reads through MiXCR, one entry per CDR3 protein. The repertoire consists of 300,000 to 350,000 distinct CDR3 sequences, with about 20% occurring once and the leading ten covering 29%. Specified time point: persistent/refractory GD, antithyroid drugs over 5 years with positive TRAb. PBMC-extracted RNA yielded the TCR library. The material was peripheral blood mononuclear cells (PBMCs), obtained when the disease was refractory, from a patient treated with antithyroid drugs. All receptors come from a female donor with Graves disease.

This clonotype was found many times. The gene calls are TRBV29-1 and TRBJ2-5; 9 bases match TRBD1. After removal of 5 bases from V and 5 bases from J, the junction contained 12 bases not matched to a gene. Per the germline V gene, CDR1 is SQVTM and CDR2 is ANQGSEA. The CDR3 contains 15 residues. CDR3 sequence: CSVRQHRGQGETQYF. CDR3 coding DNA: TGCAGCGTTCGCCAACACAGGGGGCAGGGGGAGACCCAGTACTTC.

A remark on this clonotype: A much bigger clone sits one base away, suggesting this may be a read error. The CDR3: CASKGEVPYEQYF. The CDR3 nucleotides read TGTGCCAGCAAGGGGGAGGTCCCCTACGAGCAGTACTTC. The V and J genes are TRBV6-1 and TRBJ2-7; D is possibly TRBD1 or TRBD2 (6 bases each). The CDR3 has 13 amino acids. Trimming took 7 bases from V and 2 from J, leaving 12 bases between them. The germline CDR1 and CDR2 sequences are MNHNS and SASEGT.

Many counts were recorded for this clonotype. The J gene is TRBJ2-6, the V gene TRBV28, with 9 bases fitting TRBD1. This CDR3 region has 16 residues. CDR1 is MDHEN and CDR2 is SYDVKM in the germline V gene. The CDR3 DNA reads TGTGGGGTACAGGGACAGGGTAGCTCTGGGGCCAACGTCCTGACTTTC. Translating it yields CGVQGQGSSGANVLTF.

With respect to this clonotype: A clone one base away is much larger, so this may be a read error. The chain carries TRBV12-3 or TRBV12-4 and TRBJ1-1; possible D gene TRBD1, 5 bases. This CDR3 is 14 amino acids long. V lost 7 bases and J 2 bases, leaving 14 bases between the germline ends. The CDR3 DNA reads as TGTGCCAGCAACACAACGACAGACAACACTGAAGCTTTCTTT. Amino acids: CASNTTTDNTEAFF.

Many counts were recorded for this clonotype. The rearrangement joins TRBV12-3 or TRBV12-4 to TRBJ2-5; 9 nucleotides match TRBD1. V lost 6 bases and J lost 5; bases outside the gene matches: 4. The CDR3 consists of 13 residues. The CDR3 spells CASSLGTGETQYF. CDR3 nucleotides: TGTGCCAGCAGCCTGGGGACAGGGGAGACCCAGTACTTC.